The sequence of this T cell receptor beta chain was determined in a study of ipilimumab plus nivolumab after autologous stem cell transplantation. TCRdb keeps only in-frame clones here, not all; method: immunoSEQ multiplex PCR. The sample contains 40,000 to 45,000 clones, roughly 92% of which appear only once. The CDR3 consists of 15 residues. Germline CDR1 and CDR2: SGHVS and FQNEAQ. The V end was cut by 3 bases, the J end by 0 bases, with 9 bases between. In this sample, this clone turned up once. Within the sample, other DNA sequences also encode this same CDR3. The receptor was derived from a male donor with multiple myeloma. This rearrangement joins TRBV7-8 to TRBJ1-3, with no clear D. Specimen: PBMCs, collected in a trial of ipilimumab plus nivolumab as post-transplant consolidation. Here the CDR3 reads CASSFRRDSGNTIYF. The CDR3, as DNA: TGTGCCAGCAGCTTCAGACGGGACTCTGGAAACACCATATATTTT. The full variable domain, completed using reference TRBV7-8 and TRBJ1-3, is GAGVSQSPRYKVAKRGQDVALRCDPISGHVSLFWYQQALGQGPEFLTYFQNEAQLDKSGLPSDRFFAERPEGSVSTLKIQRTQQEDSAVYLCASSFRRDSGNTIYFGEGSWLTVV.